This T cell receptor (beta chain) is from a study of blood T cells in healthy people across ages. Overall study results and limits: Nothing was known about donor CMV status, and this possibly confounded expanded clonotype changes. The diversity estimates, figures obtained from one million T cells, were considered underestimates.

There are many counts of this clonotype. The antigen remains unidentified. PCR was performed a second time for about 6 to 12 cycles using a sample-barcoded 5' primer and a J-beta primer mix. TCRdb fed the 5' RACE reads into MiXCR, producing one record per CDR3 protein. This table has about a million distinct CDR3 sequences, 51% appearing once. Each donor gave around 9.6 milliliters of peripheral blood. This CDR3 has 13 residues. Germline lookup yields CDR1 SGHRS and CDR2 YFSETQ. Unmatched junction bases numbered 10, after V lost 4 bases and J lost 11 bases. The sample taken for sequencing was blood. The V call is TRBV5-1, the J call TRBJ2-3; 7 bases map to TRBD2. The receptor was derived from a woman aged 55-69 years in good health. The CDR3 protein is CASSLESGKVQYF. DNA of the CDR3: TGCGCCAGCAGCCTGGAAAGCGGGAAGGTGCAGTATTTT.